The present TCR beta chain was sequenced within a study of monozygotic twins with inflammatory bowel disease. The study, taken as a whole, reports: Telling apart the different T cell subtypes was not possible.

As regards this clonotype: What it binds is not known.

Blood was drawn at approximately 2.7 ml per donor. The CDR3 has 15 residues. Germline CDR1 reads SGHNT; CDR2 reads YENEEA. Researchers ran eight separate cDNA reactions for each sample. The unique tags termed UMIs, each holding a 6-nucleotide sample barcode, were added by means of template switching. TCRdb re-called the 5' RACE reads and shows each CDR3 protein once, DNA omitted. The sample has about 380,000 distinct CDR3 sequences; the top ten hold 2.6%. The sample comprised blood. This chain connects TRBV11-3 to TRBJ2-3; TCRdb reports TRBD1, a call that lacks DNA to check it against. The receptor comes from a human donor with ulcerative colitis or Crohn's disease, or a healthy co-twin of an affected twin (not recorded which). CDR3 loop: CASSPTTVSTDTQYF.